This T cell receptor (beta chain) was recovered during a study of cytomegalovirus exposure and HLA in healthy donors. Donors sampled were nominally healthy, though unrecorded immune exposures were likely. There are 11 residues in the CDR3. The V end lost 5 bases, the J end lost 5 bases, and 6 bases lay between the germline ends. The V gene's germline CDR1 is SGHVS and CDR2 FNYEAQ. 60 Vbeta and 13 Jbeta primers were used in PCR. Assay: immunoSEQ multiplex PCR; the TCRdb copy retains only in-frame clones and omits some. The sample holds around 200,000 clones, 77% seen once. This TCR derives from a woman aged 55 to 70 in good health and CMV-seropositive. The chain has TRBV7-6 and TRBJ2-5; no definite D call. The sample consisted of PBMCs. The CDR3 sequence is CASSPAETQYF. The CDR3 DNA follows: TGTGCCAGCAGCCCCGCGGAGACCCAGTACTTC.